The 11 T cell receptor beta chains below all came from one sample that was sequenced in a study of molecular identifiers for immune sequencing clone quantification (dated by TCRdb to the late 2010s). The method behind the library was PCR. The instrument was a NextSeq 500. TCRdb reprocessing: public reads trimmed at Q25 with fastp, clones called with MiXCR, in-frame beta chains kept. Rows merge per CDR3 protein into single entries with the most common DNA and genes. The sample has 300,000 to 400,000 distinct CDR3 sequences on record, roughly 23% of them singletons. The ten largest clones take up about 0.7% of the sample. Specimen: naive CD8+ T cells from blood, with Jurkat cell RNA spiked in. The cell subset or site label for this specimen denotes: FACS-sorted CD8+CD4-CCR7+CD45RA+ naive T cells. These receptors were collected from a human donor in good health. Some libraries in this study had Jurkat cell RNA spiked in.

Comments on this clonotype: This could be a read error, since a much larger clone is one nucleotide away. The V gene is TRBV7-6, the J gene TRBJ2-2, with a possible D match to TRBD1 (6 bases). Germline V gene sequence: CDR1 SGHVS, CDR2 FNYEAQ. The CDR3 is 16 amino acids. The germline V and J ends were trimmed by 0 bases and 1 base, with 9 bases remaining between them. The CDR3 loop is CASSLADSWNTGELFF. CDR3 nucleotides: TGTGCCAGCAGCTTAGCGGACAGCTGGAACACCGGGGAGCTGTTTTTT.

The CDR3 nucleotides are TGTGCCAGCAGTTCAGGGAGGGACCAGCCCCAGCATTTT. It is translated as CASSSGRDQPQHF. V gene TRBV7-9 combines with J gene TRBJ1-5, with a possible D match to TRBD1 (5 bases). The V and J ends lost 6 bases and 7 bases respectively, with 13 bases between them. CDR3 length: 13 residues. Germline V gene lookup returns CDR1 SEHNR and CDR2 FQNEAQ (reference sequence).

A remark on this clonotype: It may be a read error: a sequence one base away is much more abundant. This chain joins TRBV5-1 and TRBJ2-7; a weak D match, TRBD2 (5 bases). V was cut by 4 bases and J by 6 bases, with 14 bases left in between. The length of the CDR3 is 13 residues. Germline V gene data show CDR1 as SGHRS and CDR2 as YFSETQ. This CDR3 reads CASSADYHCEQYF. CDR3 in DNA: TGCGCCAGCAGCGCCGACTACCATTGCGAGCAGTACTTC.

This clonotype was found many times. This chain links TRBV5-4 with TRBJ1-1, with a weak D call TRBD1 (5 bases). Trimming pared 4 bases from V and 4 bases from J, leaving 11 bases between. This CDR3 comprises 13 residues. CDR1 SGHNT and CDR2 YYREEE come from the germline V gene (reference sequence). The CDR3: CASSEGPITEAFF. DNA for the CDR3: TGTGCCAGCAGCGAGGGACCAATCACTGAAGCTTTCTTT.

The V and J genes are TRBV27 and TRBJ2-2; D not certain. The CDR3 loop spans 15 amino acids. Germline V gene data show CDR1 as MNHEY and CDR2 as SMNVEV (reference sequence). V was pared by 1 base and J by 0 bases, with 6 bases between. The CDR3 region has the DNA TGTGCCAGCAGTTTATACTACGCGAACACCGGGGAGCTGTTTTTT. Its protein product is CASSLYYANTGELFF.

The sample holds a few counts of this clonotype. This sequence joins TRBV5-6 and TRBJ1-1; D gene uncertain. In germline, CDR1 is SGHDT, CDR2 YYEEEE. V was clipped by 4 bases and J by 6 bases, with 13 bases between them. This CDR3 contains 13 residues. CDR3 sequence (DNA): TGTGCCAGCAGCGATCCCAAACGGGCTGAAGCTTTCTTT. Amino acids: CASSDPKRAEAFF.

Ten or more counts support this clonotype. V gene TRBV27 combines with J gene TRBJ2-7, with D perhaps matching TRBD2 (5 bases). Trimming removed 6 bases at V and 6 bases at J, with 12 bases between. Germline values: CDR1 MNHEY, CDR2 SMNVEV (reference sequence). The CDR3 has 12 amino acids. CDR3 region: CASSAAGVEQYF. Written as DNA, the CDR3 is TGTGCCAGCAGCGCCGCCGGGGTCGAGCAGTACTTC.

V usage is TRBV19 and J usage is TRBJ2-1; TRBD2 matches 7 bases. CDR3 size: 15 residues. Trimming took 3 bases from V and 10 from J; bases not matched to a gene: 12. Germline CDR1 reads LNHDA; CDR2 reads SQIVND (reference sequence). CDR3 nucleotide sequence: TGTGCCAGTAGTATGTCTAGCGGTTGGGGGGGGGAGCAGTTCTTC. Amino acids: CASSMSSGWGGEQFF.

A word on this clonotype: A much larger clonotype is one base distant, so this may be a read error. The chain employs TRBV6-2 or TRBV6-3 and TRBJ1-1; D ambiguous. CDR1 is MNHEY and CDR2 is SVGEGT in the germline V gene. V was shortened by 4 bases and J by 0 bases, with 6 bases between the two germline ends. The CDR3 is made up of 13 amino acids. In nucleotides, the CDR3 is TGTGCCAGCAGTTTAAACCTGAACACTGAAGCTTTCTTT. It encodes CASSLNLNTEAFF.

The V gene is TRBV5-4, the J gene TRBJ2-7; D is unresolved. Trimming removed 0 bases at V and 5 bases at J, with 9 bases between. Germline CDR1 reads SGHNT; CDR2 reads YYREEE (reference sequence). This CDR3 has 13 residues. In DNA, the CDR3 is TGTGCCAGCAGCTTGGGACATGGAAACGAGCAGTACTTC. This encodes CASSLGHGNEQYF.

This clonotype was recorded a few times. The chain combines TRBV7-9 with TRBJ2-7; no definite D call. Germline values: CDR1 SEHNR, CDR2 FQNEAQ (reference sequence). Between the trimmed V and J ends, which lost 2 bases and 5 bases, there was a span of 4 bases. This CDR3 has 11 residues. In DNA form, the CDR3 reads TGTGCCAGCAGCTTAACAGACGAGCAGTACTTC. Translating it yields CASSLTDEQYF.